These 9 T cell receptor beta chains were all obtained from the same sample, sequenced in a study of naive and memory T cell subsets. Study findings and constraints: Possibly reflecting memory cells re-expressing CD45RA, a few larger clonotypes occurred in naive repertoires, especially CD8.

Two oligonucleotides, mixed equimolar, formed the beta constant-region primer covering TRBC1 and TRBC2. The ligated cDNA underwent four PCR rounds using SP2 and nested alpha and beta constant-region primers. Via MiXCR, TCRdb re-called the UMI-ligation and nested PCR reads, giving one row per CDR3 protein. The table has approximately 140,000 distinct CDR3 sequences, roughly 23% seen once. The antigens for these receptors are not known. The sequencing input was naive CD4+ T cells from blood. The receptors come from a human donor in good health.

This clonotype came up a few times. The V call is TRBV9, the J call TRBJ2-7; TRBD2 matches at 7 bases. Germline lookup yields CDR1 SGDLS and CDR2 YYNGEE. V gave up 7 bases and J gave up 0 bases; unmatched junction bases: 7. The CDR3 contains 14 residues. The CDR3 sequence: CASGRTGGSYEQYF. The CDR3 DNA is TGTGCCAGCGGGCGCACGGGAGGCTCCTACGAGCAGTACTTC.

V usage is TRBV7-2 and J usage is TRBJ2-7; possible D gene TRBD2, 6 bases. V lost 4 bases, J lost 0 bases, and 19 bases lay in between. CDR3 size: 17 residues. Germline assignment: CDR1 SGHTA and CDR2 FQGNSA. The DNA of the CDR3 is TGTGCCAGCAGCTCGAAGCCTGGCGGGGCCGGCTCCTACGAGCAGTACTTC. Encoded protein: CASSSKPGGAGSYEQYF.

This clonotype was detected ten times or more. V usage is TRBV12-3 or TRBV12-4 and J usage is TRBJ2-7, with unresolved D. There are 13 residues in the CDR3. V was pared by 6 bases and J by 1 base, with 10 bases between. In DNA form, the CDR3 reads TGTGCCAGCAGACCCCGTGGGTCCTACGAGCAGTACTTC. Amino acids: CASRPRGSYEQYF.

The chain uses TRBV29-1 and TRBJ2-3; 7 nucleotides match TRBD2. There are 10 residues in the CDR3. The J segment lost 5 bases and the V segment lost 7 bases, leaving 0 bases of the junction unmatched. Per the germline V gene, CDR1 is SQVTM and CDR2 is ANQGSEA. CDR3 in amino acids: CSGGGDTQYF. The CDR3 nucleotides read TGCAGCGGGGGGGGAGATACGCAGTATTTT.

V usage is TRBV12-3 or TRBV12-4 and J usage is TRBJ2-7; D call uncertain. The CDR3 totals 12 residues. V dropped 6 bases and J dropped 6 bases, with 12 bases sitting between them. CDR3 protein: CASRRLASEQYF. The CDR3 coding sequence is TGTGCCAGCAGAAGGCTGGCATCCGAGCAGTACTTC.

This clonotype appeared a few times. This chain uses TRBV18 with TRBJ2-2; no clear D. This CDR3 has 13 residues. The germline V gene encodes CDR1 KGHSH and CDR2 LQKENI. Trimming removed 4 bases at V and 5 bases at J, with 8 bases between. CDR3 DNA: TGTGCCAGCTCACGACAAGATACCGGGGAGCTGTTTTTT. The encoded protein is CASSRQDTGELFF.

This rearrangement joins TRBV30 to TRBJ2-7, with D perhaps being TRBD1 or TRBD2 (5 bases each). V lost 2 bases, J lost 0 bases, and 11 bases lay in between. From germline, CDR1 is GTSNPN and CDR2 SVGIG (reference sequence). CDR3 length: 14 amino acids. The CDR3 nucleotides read TGTGCCTGGAGTACGGGACCAAACTCCTACGAGCAGTACTTC. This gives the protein CAWSTGPNSYEQYF.

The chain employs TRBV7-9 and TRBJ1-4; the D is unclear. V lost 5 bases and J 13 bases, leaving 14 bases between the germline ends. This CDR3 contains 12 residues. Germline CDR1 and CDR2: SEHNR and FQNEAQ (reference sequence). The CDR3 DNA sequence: TGTGCCAGCAGCCCACAGCGGGAAGTACTGTTTTTT. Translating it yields CASSPQREVLFF.

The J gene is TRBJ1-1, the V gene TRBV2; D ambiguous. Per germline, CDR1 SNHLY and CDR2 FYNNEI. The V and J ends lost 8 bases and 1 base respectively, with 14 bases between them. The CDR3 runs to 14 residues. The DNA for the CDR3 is TGTGCCAGCCCCCGGGCAGACCCGAACACTGAAGCTTTCTTT. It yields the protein CASPRADPNTEAFF.